The clone carrying this T cell receptor beta chain appeared many times. Its antigen is still unknown. It was through 5'RACE template switching that TCR cDNA was made, with a universal primer site and UMIs added. Each CDR3 protein gets one entry after TCRdb re-called the 5' RACE reads with MiXCR. This table holds some 340,000 distinct CDR3 sequences, 4.1% found once. With V trimmed by 7 bases and J by 6 bases, 10 bases remained unmatched. Looked up from germline, CDR1 is MNHEY and CDR2 is SVGEGT. This CDR3 has 14 amino acids. The record originates from a study of T cells after yellow fever vaccination. Study-wide results and limits: Sorted repertoires could include abundant contaminating clonotypes from bulk cells. The secondary response showed a weaker magnitude and a faster peak, day 5 versus 15.

This receptor was identified in a young man who received the YFV17D yellow fever vaccine. The J gene is TRBJ1-1, the V gene TRBV6-2 or TRBV6-3; 8 nucleotides agree with TRBD1. The source material was PBMCs, sampled 5 days after the yellow fever booster vaccination. The CDR3 reads CASNPYATGAEAFF. CDR3 nucleotides: TGTGCCAGCAACCCCTACGCGACAGGGGCTGAAGCTTTCTTT.